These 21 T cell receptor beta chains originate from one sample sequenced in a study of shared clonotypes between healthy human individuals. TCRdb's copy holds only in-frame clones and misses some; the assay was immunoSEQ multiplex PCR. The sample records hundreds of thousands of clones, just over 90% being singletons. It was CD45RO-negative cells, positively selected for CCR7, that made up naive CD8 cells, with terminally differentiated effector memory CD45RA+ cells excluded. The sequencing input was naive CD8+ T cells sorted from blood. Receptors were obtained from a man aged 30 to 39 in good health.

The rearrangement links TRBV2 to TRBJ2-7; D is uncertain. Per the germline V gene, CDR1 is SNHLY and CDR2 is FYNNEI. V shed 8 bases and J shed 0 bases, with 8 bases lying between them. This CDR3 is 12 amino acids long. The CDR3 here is CASQVRSYEQYF. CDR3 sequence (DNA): TGTGCCAGCCAAGTCCGCTCCTACGAGCAGTACTTC.

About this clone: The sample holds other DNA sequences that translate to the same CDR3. The CDR3 DNA follows: TGCGCCAGCAGCCCAACTGGGGGAGGATACGAGCAGTACTTC. Translating gives CASSPTGGGYEQYF. The gene calls are TRBV5-1 and TRBJ2-7; D is perhaps TRBD2 (6 bases). The germline V and J ends were trimmed by 4 bases and 4 bases, with 15 bases remaining between them. The CDR3 has 14 residues. Germline values: CDR1 SGHRS, CDR2 YFSETQ. The entire variable domain, with the rest obtained from reference TRBV5-1 and TRBJ2-7, is as follows: KAGVTQTPRYLIKTRGQQVTLSCSPISGHRSVSWYQQTPGQGLQFLFEYFSETQRNKGNFPGRFSGRQFSNSRSEMNVSTLELGDSALYLCASSPTGGGYEQYFGPGTRLTVT.

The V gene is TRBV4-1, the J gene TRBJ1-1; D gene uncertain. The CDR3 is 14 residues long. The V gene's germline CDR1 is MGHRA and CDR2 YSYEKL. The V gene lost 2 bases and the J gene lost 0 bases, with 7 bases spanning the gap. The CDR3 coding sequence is TGCGCCAGCAGCCAATCCGGGCTGAACACTGAAGCTTTCTTT. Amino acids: CASSQSGLNTEAFF.

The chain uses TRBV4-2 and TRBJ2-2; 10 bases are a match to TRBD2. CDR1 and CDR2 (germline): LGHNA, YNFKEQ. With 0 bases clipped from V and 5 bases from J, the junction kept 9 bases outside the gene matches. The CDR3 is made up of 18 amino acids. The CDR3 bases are TGTGCCAGCAGCCAAGAAAGCGGGCTAGCGGGAGTTACCGGGGAGCTGTTTTTT. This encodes CASSQESGLAGVTGELFF.

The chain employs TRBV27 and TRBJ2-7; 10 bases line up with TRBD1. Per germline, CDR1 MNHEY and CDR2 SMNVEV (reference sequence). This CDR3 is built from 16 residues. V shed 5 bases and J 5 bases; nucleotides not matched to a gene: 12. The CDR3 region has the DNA TGTGCCAGCAGTCTGTCAGGGACAGGGGTAACGAACGAGCAGTACTTC. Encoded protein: CASSLSGTGVTNEQYF.

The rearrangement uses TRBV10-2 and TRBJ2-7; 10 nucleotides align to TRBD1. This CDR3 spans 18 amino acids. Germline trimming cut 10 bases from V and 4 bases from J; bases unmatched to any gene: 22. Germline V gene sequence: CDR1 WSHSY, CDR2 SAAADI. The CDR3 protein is CATDEVIGTGENLYEQYF. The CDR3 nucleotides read TGCGCCACCGATGAAGTAATCGGGACAGGGGAAAATTTATACGAGCAGTACTTC.

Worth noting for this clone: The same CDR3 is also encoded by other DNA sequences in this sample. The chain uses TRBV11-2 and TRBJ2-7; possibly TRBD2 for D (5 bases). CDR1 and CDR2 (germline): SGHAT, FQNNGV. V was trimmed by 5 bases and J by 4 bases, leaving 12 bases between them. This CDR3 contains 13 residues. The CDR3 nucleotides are TGTGCCAGCAGCCTCGGACTCACTTACGAGCAGTACTTC. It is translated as CASSLGLTYEQYF.

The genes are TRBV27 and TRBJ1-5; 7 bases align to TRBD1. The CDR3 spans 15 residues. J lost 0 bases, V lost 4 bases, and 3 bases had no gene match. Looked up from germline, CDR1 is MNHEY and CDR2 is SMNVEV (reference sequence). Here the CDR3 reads CASSWTGSSNQPQHF. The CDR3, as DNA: TGTGCCAGCAGTTGGACAGGTAGTAGCAATCAGCCCCAGCATTTT.

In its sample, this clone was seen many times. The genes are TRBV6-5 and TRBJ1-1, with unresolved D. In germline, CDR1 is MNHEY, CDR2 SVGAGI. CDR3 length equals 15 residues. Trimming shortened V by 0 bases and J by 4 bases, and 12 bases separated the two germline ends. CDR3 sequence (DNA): TGTGCCAGCAGTTACTCTTTGGGATCTGGCACTGAAGCTTTCTTT. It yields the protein CASSYSLGSGTEAFF.

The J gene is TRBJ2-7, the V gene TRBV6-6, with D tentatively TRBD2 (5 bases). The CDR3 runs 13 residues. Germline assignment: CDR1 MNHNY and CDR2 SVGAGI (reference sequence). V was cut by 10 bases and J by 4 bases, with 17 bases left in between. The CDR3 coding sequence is TGTGCCACCTTACGGACTGTTAGTTACGAGCAGTACTTC. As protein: CATLRTVSYEQYF.

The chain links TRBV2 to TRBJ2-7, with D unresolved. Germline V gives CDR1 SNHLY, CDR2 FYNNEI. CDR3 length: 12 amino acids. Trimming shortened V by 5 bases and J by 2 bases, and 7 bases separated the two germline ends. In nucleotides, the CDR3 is TGTGCCAGCAGTAAACCCACCTACGAGCAGTACTTC. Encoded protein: CASSKPTYEQYF.

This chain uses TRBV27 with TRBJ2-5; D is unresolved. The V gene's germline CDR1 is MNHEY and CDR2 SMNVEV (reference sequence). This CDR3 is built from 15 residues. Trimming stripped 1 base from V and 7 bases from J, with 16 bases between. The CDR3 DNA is TGTGCCAGCAGTTTATGGTCCGGCGAACTTATGACCCAGTACTTC. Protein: CASSLWSGELMTQYF.

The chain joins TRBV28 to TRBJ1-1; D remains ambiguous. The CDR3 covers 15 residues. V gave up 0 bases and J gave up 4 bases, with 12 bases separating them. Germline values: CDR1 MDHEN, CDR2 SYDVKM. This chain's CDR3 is CASSLWTRGGTEAFF. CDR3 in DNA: TGTGCCAGCAGTTTATGGACACGGGGAGGCACTGAAGCTTTCTTT.

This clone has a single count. The CDR3 loop is CASSQVGSTYEQYF. The CDR3 DNA follows: TGCGCCAGCAGCCAAGTCGGCTCGACCTACGAGCAGTACTTC. This sequence joins TRBV4-1 and TRBJ2-7; D call uncertain. The CDR3 length is 14 residues. The V gene lost 1 base and the J gene lost 2 bases, with 9 bases spanning the gap. CDR1 is MGHRA, CDR2 YSYEKL, per germline.

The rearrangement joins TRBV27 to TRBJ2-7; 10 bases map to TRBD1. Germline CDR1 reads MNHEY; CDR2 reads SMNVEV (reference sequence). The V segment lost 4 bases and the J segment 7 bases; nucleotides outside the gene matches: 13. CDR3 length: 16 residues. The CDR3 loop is CASSSRQGAFAREQYF. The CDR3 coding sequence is TGTGCCAGCAGTTCCCGACAGGGGGCCTTTGCTCGTGAGCAGTACTTC.

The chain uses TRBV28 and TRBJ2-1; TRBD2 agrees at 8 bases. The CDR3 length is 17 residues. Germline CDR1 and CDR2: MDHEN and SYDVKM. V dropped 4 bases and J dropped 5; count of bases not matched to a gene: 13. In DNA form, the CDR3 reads TGTGCCAGCAGTTGGGGGTCAGCGGGAGCGCAAAACAATGAGCAGTTCTTC. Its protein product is CASSWGSAGAQNNEQFF. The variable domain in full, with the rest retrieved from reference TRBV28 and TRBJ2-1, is DVKVTQSSRYLVKRTGEKVFLECVQDMDHENMFWYRQDPGLGLRLIYFSYDVKMKEKGDIPEGYSVSREKKERFSLILESASTNQTSMYLCASSWGSAGAQNNEQFFGPGTRLTVL.

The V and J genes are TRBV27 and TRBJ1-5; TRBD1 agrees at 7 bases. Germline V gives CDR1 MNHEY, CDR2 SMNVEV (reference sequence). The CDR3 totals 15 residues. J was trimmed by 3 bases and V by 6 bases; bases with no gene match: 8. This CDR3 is CASSYNRGPNQPQHF. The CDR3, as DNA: TGTGCCAGCAGCTATAACAGGGGACCCAATCAGCCCCAGCATTTT.

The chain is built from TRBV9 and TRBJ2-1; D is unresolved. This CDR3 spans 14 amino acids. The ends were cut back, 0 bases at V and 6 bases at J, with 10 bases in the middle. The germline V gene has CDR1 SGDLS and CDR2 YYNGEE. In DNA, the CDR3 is TGTGCCAGCAGCGTAGATGGGCTGGGCAATGAGCAGTTCTTC. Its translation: CASSVDGLGNEQFF.

The CDR3 here is CASSPRTSGKTQYF. The CDR3 coding sequence is TGTGCCAGCAGCCCGAGGACTAGCGGAAAGACCCAGTACTTC. This rearrangement joins TRBV6-5 to TRBJ2-5, with TRBD2 matching over 10 bases. The CDR3 extends over 14 amino acids. Germline V gene data show CDR1 as MNHEY and CDR2 as SVGAGI. The J segment lost 6 bases and the V segment lost 6 bases, leaving 7 bases of the junction unmatched.

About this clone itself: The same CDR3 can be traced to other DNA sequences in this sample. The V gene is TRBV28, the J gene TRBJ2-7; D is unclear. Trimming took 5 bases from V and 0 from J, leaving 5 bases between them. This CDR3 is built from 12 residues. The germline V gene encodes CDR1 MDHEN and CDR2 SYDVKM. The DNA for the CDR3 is TGTGCCAGCAGTGCCCCCTCCTACGAGCAGTACTTC. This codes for CASSAPSYEQYF.

The CDR3: CASSFRDRIENYGYTF. CDR3 sequence (DNA): TGTGCCAGCAGCTTTCGGGACAGGATTGAAAACTATGGCTACACCTTC. J is TRBJ1-2 and V is TRBV7-8, with TRBD1 matching over 8 bases. This CDR3 is built from 16 residues. The V and J ends lost 3 bases and 2 bases, in that order; junction bases with no gene match: 8. Germline CDR1 and CDR2: SGHVS and FQNEAQ.